One and the same sample provided the 13 T cell receptor beta chains below, sequenced in a study of T cell responses to AZD1222 COVID-19 vaccine. Only in-frame clones appear in the TCRdb table, and some are missing; sequencing was by immunoSEQ multiplex PCR. Found here are 100,000 to 150,000 clones, roughly 90% of them singletons; the top ten hold more than 4%. The sequences come from peripheral blood, collected on day 0 of AZD1222 vaccination. Every receptor here comes from an adult in good health.

This CDR3 reads CASSLVVDSYNEQFF. The CDR3 DNA sequence: TGTGCCAGCAGTTTAGTTGTGGACAGCTACAATGAGCAGTTCTTC. V and J are TRBV28 and TRBJ2-1, with D perhaps matching TRBD1 (6 bases). The CDR3 covers 15 residues. The V gene's germline CDR1 is MDHEN and CDR2 SYDVKM. V lost 2 bases and J lost 3, with 11 bases in between.

This chain connects TRBV24-1 to TRBJ2-2; D unresolved. This CDR3 is built from 13 residues. Trimming left V 7 bases short and J 6 bases short, with 11 bases between. CDR1 is KGHDR, CDR2 SFDVKD, per germline. The CDR3 DNA sequence: TGTGCCACCAGGCCGACAATGGCCGGGGAGCTGTTTTTT. Encoded protein: CATRPTMAGELFF.

V is TRBV9 and J is TRBJ2-2; perhaps D is TRBD1 or TRBD2 (6 bases each). This CDR3 contains 17 residues. Germline lookup yields CDR1 SGDLS and CDR2 YYNGEE. Trimming left V 4 bases short and J 0 bases short, with 16 bases between. CDR3 amino acids: CASSPQGTFANTGELFF. CDR3 DNA: TGTGCCAGCAGCCCTCAGGGGACTTTCGCGAACACCGGGGAGCTGTTTTTT.

The rearrangement joins TRBV3-1 (or the pseudogene TRBV3-2) to TRBJ2-5; 8 bases map to TRBD2. The CDR3 spans 15 residues. The junction had 7 bases not matched to a gene; V was cut back by 6 bases and J by 1 base. Germline V CDR1 and CDR2: LGHDT, YNNKEL (reference sequence). The CDR3 reads CASRLSGDLQETQYF. CDR3 in DNA: TGTGCCAGCAGACTTAGCGGGGACCTCCAAGAGACCCAGTACTTC.

This clone was recorded only once. The chain links TRBV30 to TRBJ1-2; possibly TRBD1 for D (5 bases). This CDR3 is 12 amino acids long. Looked up from germline, CDR1 is GTSNPN and CDR2 is SVGIG (reference sequence). V was trimmed by 8 bases and J by 7 bases, leaving 17 bases between them. The CDR3 DNA sequence: TGTGCCGGAGAAGGTTTCAGGGCTGGCTACACCTTC. This translates into CAGEGFRAGYTF. Supplemented by reference TRBV30 and TRBJ1-2, the full variable domain reads SQTIHQWPATLVQPVGSPLSLECTVEGTSNPNLYWYRQAAGRGLQLLFYSVGIGQISSEVPQNLSASRPQDRQFILSSKKLLLSDSGFYLCAGEGFRAGYTFGSGTRLTVV.

The rearrangement links TRBV9 to TRBJ1-2; the match to TRBD1 covers 7 bases. Trimming at V came to 0 bases and at J to 4 bases, leaving 3 bases not matched to a gene. This CDR3 comprises 14 residues. From germline, CDR1 is SGDLS and CDR2 YYNGEE. CDR3 DNA: TGTGCCAGCAGCGTAGTAGGGGGCAGCTATGGCTACACCTTC. Encoded protein: CASSVVGGSYGYTF.

The J gene is TRBJ1-1, the V gene TRBV7-9, with unresolved D. The germline CDR1 and CDR2 sequences are SEHNR and FQNEAQ (reference sequence). The ends were cut back, 8 bases at V and 1 base at J, with 11 bases in the middle. This CDR3 comprises 13 residues. CDR3 DNA sequence: TGTGCCAGCCGTCCGGGATCGAACACTGAAGCTTTCTTT. It codes for CASRPGSNTEAFF.

The chain uses TRBV19 and TRBJ2-6; D gene unclear. Germline V gives CDR1 LNHDA, CDR2 SQIVND (reference sequence). This CDR3 spans 14 amino acids. Trimming took off 3 bases at V and 4 bases at J, with 7 bases between the two ends. CDR3 bases: TGTGCCAGTAGTATTGGGGTGGGGGCCAACGTCCTGACTTTC. Translating gives CASSIGVGANVLTF.

This clone has more than one count but fewer than ten. V usage is TRBV7-8 and J usage is TRBJ1-1; possible D gene TRBD1, 5 bases. The V gene lost 1 base and the J gene lost 7 bases, with 10 bases spanning the gap. The CDR3 consists of 13 residues. CDR1 is SGHVS, CDR2 FQNEAQ, per germline. Here the CDR3 reads CASSLGGVLEAFF. In DNA form, the CDR3 reads TGTGCCAGCAGCTTAGGGGGCGTCCTTGAAGCTTTCTTT.

The chain employs TRBV7-8 and TRBJ1-1; D not certain. The germline V gene encodes CDR1 SGHVS and CDR2 FQNEAQ. V was pared by 4 bases and J by 6 bases, with 9 bases between. The CDR3 runs 12 residues. In DNA form, the CDR3 reads TGTGCCAGCAGCTACACCAGCTCTGAAGCTTTCTTT. It encodes CASSYTSSEAFF.

This rearrangement joins TRBV2 to TRBJ1-2; 12 bases fit TRBD1. CDR3 length: 13 amino acids. The junction had 7 bases not matched to a gene; V was cut back by 10 bases and J by 7 bases. Germline assignment: CDR1 SNHLY and CDR2 FYNNEI. The CDR3 DNA reads TGTGCCACTCGGGACAGGGGGCTCTCTGGCTACACCTTC. The encoded protein is CATRDRGLSGYTF. The whole variable domain, filled in from reference TRBV2 and TRBJ1-2, reads EPEVTQTPSHQVTQMGQEVILRCVPISNHLYFYWYRQILGQKVEFLVSFYNNEISEKSEIFDDQFSVERPDGSNFTLKIRSTKLEDSAMYFCATRDRGLSGYTFGSGTRLTVV.

Worth noting for this clone: The junction departs from germline at one end; a sequencing error may be responsible. The rearrangement links TRBV4-3 to TRBJ1-5; 7 nucleotides align to TRBD1. The germline CDR1 and CDR2 sequences are LGHNA and YSLEER. This CDR3 is 15 amino acids long. CDR3 region: CASSQDRAVHQPQHF. In DNA form, the CDR3 reads TGCGCCAGCAGTCAAGACAGGGCCGTTCATCAGCCCCAGCATTTT.

This chain joins TRBV19 and TRBJ1-5; 7 positions match TRBD1. Trimming took 7 bases from V and 0 from J; bases not matched to a gene: 3. The germline CDR1 and CDR2 sequences are LNHDA and SQIVND (reference sequence). The CDR3 has 14 amino acids. CDR3 DNA: TGTGCCAGTATAGGGACAGTTAGCAATCAGCCCCAGCATTTT. Translation: CASIGTVSNQPQHF. Based on the CDR3 plus reference TRBV19 and TRBJ1-5, the full variable domain is DGGITQSPKYLFRKEGQNVTLSCEQNLNHDAMYWYRQDPGQGLRLIYYSQIVNDFQKGDIAEGYSVSREKKESFPLTVTSAQKNPTAFYLCASIGTVSNQPQHFGDGTRLSIL.